These 3 T cell receptor beta chains came from one sample sequenced in a study of OX40 agonist ivuxolimab in advanced cancers. Sequencing used immunoSEQ multiplex PCR; TCRdb keeps in-frame clones, though not all of them. Here the sample spans over 85,000 clones, less than 90% being singletons. The sample was CD4+ or CD8+ T cells sorted from blood, taken in a trial of the OX40 agonist ivuxolimab. These receptors all stem from an adult with an advanced solid tumor such as melanoma, head and neck, liver or kidney cancer.

The rearrangement links TRBV14 to TRBJ2-3; the match to TRBD1 covers 11 bases. This CDR3 is 15 amino acids long. Germline assignment: CDR1 SGHDN and CDR2 FVKESK. V was clipped by 0 bases and J by 11 bases; unmatched bases: 7. The CDR3: CASSQDRTGGVRQYF. The CDR3 DNA reads TGTGCCAGCAGCCAAGACCGGACAGGGGGCGTGCGGCAGTATTTT.

The chain links TRBV6-5 to TRBJ1-6, with TRBD1 identical over 8 bases. Germline V gene lookup returns CDR1 MNHEY and CDR2 SVGAGI. V shed 8 bases, J shed 7 bases, and the junction held 4 bases outside the gene matches. The CDR3 runs 13 residues. In DNA, the CDR3 is TGTGCCAGCCTGGGACAGGTGAATTCACCCCTCCACTTT. Amino acid sequence: CASLGQVNSPLHF.

This clone was seen just once. The chain recombines TRBV29-1 with TRBJ1-1; 7 bases map to TRBD1. The V gene's germline CDR1 is SQVTM and CDR2 ANQGSEA. The V gene end was trimmed by 7 bases and the J gene end by 8 bases; junction bases not matched to a gene: 19. The CDR3 is made up of 15 amino acids. In DNA, the CDR3 is TGCAGCGCCCTCCCAGGGGGGTTGGGACACTTAGAAGCTTTCTTT. The encoded protein is CSALPGGLGHLEAFF.